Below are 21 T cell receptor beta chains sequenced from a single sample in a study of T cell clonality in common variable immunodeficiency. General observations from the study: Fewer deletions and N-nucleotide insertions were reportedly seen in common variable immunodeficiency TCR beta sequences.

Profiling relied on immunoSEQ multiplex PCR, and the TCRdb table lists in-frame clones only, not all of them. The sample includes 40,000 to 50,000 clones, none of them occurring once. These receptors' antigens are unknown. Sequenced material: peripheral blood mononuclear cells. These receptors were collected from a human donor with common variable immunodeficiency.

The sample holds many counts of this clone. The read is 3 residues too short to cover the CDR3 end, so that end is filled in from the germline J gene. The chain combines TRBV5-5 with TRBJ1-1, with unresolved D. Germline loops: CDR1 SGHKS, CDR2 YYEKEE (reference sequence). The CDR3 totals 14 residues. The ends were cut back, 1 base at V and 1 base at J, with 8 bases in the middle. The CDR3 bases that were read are TGTGCCAGCAGCTTGTACGACTGGAACACTGAA. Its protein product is CASSLYDWNTE. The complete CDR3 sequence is CASSLYDWNTEAFF.

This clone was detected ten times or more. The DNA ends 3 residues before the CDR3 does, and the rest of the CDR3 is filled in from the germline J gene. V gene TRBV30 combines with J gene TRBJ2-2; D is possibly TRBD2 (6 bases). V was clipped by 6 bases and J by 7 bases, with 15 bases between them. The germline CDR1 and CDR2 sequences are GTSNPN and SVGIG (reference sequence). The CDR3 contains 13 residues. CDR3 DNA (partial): TGTGCCTGCGGGACTTCGTTGGACGGGGAG. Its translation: CACGTSLDGE. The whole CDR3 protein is CACGTSLDGELFF.

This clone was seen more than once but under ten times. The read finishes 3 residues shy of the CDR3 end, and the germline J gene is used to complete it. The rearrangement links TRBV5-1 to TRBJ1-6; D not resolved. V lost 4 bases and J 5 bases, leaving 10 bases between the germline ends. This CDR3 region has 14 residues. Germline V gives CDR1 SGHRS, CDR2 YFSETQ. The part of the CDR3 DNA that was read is TGCGCCAGCAGCCTAGCTTTCGATAATTCACCC. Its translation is CASSLAFDNSP. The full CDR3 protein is CASSLAFDNSPLHF.

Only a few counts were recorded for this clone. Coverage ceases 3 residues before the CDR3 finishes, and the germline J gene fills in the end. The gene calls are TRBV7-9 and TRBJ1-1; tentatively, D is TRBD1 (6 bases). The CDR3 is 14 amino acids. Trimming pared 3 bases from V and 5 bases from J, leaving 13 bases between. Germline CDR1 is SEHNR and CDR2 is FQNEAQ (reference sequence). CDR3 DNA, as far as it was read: TGTGCCAGCAGCTTGACGTTAGGGACAACTGAA. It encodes CASSLTLGTTE. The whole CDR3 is CASSLTLGTTEAFF.

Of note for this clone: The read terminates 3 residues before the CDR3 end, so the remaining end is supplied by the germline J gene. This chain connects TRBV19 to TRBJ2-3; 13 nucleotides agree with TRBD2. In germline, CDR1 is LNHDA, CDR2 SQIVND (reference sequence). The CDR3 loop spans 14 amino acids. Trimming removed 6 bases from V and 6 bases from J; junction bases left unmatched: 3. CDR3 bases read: TGTGCCAGTAGACTAGCGGGGGGGCCGGATACG. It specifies CASRLAGGPDT. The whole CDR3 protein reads CASRLAGGPDTQYF.

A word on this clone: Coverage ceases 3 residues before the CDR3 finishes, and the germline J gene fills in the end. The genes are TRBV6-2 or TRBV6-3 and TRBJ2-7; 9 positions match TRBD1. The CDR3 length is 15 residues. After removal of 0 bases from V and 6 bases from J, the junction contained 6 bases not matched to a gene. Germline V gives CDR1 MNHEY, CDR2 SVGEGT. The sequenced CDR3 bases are TGTGCCAGCAGTTACTCGAACAGGGGGCATGGCGAG. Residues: CASSYSNRGHGE. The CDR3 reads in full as CASSYSNRGHGEQYF.

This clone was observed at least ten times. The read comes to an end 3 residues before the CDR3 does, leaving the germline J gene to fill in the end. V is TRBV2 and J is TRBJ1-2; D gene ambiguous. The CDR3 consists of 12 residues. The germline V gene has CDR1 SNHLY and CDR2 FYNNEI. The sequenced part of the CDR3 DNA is TGTGCCAGCAGTCCCCGTCTAGGCGGC. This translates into CASSPRLGG. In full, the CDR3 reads CASSPRLGGYTF.

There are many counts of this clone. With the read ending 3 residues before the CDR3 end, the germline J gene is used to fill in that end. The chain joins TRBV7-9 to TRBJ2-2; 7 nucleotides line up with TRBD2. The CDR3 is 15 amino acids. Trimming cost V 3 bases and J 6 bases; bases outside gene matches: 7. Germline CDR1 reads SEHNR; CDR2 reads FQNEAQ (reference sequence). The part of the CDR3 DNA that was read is TGTGCCAGCAGCTTCGGGACTACTTCCCCCGGGGAG. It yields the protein CASSFGTTSPGE. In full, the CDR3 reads CASSFGTTSPGELFF.

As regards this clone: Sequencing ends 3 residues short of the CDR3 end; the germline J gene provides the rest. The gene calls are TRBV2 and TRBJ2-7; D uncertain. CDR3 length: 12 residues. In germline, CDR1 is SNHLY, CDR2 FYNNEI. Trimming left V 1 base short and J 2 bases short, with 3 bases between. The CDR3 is CASSEDTYEQYF. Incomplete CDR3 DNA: TGTGCCAGCAGTGAAGATACCTACGAG. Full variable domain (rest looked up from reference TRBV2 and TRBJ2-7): EPEVTQTPSHQVTQMGQEVILRCVPISNHLYFYWYRQILGQKVEFLVSFYNNEISEKSEIFDDQFSVERPDGSNFTLKIRSTKLEDSAMYFCASSEDTYEQYFGPGTRLTVT.

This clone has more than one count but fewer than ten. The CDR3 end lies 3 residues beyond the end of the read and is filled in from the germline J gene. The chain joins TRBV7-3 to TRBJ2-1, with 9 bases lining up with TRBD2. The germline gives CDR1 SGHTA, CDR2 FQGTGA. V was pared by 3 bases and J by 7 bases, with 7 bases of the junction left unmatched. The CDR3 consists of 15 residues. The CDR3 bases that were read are TGTGCCAGCAGCTTTGATCTAGCGGGAAAAAATGAG. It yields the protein CASSFDLAGKNE. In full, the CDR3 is CASSFDLAGKNEQFF.

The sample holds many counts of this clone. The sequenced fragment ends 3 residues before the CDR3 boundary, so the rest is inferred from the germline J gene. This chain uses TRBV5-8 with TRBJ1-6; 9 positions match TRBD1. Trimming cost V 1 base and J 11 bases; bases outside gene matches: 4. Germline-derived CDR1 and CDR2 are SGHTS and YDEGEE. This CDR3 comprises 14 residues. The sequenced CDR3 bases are TGTGCCAGCAGCTTGCGACAGGGGGAAGCACCC. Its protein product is CASSLRQGEAP. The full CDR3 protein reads CASSLRQGEAPLHF.

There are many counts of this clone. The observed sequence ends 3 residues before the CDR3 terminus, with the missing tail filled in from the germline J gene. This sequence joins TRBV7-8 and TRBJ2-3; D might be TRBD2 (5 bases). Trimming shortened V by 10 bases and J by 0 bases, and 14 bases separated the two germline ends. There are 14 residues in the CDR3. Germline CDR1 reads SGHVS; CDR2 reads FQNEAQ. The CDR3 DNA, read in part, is TGTGCCACCCGAGCGGCTTCTAGCACAGATACG. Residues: CATRAASSTDT. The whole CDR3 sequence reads CATRAASSTDTQYF.

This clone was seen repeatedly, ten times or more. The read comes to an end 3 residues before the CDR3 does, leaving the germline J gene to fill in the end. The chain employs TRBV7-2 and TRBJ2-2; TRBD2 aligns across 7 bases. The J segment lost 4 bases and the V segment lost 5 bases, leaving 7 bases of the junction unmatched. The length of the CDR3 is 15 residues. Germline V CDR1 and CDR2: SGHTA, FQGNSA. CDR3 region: CASSTGLVVTGELFF. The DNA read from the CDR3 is TGTGCCAGCAGCACAGGACTAGTTGTCACCGGGGAG.

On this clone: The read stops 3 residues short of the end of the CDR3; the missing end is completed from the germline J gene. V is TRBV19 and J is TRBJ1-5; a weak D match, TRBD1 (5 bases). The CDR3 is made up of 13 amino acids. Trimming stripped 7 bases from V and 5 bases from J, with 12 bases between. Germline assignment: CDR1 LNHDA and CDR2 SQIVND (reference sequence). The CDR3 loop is CASNVGGHQPQHF. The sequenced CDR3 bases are TGTGCCAGTAATGTGGGGGGTCATCAGCCC.

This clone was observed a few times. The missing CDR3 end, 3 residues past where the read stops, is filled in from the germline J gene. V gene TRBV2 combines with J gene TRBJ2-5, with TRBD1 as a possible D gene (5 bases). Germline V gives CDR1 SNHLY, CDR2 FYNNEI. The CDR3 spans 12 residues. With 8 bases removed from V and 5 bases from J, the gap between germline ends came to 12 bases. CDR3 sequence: CASGRARETQYF. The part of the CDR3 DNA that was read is TGTGCCAGCGGCAGGGCACGGGAGACC. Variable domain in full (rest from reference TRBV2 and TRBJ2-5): EPEVTQTPSHQVTQMGQEVILRCVPISNHLYFYWYRQILGQKVEFLVSFYNNEISEKSEIFDDQFSVERPDGSNFTLKIRSTKLEDSAMYFCASGRARETQYFGPGTRLLVL.

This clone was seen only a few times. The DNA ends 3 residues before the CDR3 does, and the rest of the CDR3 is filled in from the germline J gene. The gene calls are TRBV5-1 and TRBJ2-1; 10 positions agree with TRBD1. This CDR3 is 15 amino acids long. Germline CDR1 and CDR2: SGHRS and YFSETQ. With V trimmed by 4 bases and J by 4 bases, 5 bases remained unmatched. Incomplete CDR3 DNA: TGCGCCAGCAGCACGGGGACAGGGGTTTACAATGAG. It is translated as CASSTGTGVYNE. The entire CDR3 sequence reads CASSTGTGVYNEQFF.

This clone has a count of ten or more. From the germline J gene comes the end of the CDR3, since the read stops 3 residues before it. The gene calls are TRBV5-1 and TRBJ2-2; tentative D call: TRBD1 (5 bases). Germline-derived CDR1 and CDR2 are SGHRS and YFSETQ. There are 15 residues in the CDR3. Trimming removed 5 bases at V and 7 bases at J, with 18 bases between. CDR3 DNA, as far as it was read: TGCGCCAGCAGTCCCTCCCCCAGGGCCGGCGGGGAG. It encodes CASSPSPRAGGE. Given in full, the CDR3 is CASSPSPRAGGELFF.

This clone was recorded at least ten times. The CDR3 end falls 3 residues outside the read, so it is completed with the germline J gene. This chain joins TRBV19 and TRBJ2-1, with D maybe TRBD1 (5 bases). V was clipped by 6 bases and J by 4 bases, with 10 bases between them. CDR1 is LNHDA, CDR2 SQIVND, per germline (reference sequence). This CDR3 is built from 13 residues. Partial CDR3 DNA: TGTGCCAGTAGCATCGACAGTTACAATGAG. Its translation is CASSIDSYNE. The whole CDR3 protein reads CASSIDSYNEQFF.

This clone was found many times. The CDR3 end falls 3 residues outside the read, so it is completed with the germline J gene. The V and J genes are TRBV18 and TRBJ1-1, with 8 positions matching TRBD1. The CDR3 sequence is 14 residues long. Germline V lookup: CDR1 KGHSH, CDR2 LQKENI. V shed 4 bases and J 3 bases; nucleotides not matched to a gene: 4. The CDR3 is CASSLQGADTEAFF. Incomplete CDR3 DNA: TGTGCCAGCTCACTCCAGGGGGCGGACACTGAA.

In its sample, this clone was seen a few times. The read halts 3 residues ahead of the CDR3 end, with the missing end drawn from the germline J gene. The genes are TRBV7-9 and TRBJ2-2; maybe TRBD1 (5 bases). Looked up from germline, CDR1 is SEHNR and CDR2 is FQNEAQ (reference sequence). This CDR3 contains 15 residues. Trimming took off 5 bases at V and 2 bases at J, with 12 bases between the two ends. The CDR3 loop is CASSLGRGNTGELFF. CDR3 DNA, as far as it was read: TGTGCCAGCAGCCTGGGAAGGGGTAACACCGGGGAG. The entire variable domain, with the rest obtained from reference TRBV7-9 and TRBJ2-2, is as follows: DTGVSQNPRHKITKRGQNVTFRCDPISEHNRLYWYRQTLGQGPEFLTYFQNEAQLEKSRLLSDRFSAERPKGSFSTLEIQRTEQGDSAMYLCASSLGRGNTGELFFGEGSRLTVL.

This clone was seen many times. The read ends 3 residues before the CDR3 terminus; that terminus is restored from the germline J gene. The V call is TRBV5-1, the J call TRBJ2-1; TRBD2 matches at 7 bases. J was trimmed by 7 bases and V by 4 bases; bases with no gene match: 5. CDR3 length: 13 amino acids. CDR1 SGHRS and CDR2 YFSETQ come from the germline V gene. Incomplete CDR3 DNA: TGCGCCAGCAGCACTCAGGGAGGGAATGAG. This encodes CASSTQGGNE. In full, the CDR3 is CASSTQGGNEQFF. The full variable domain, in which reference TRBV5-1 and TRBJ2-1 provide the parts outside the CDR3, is KAGVTQTPRYLIKTRGQQVTLSCSPISGHRSVSWYQQTPGQGLQFLFEYFSETQRNKGNFPGRFSGRQFSNSRSEMNVSTLELGDSALYLCASSTQGGNEQFFGPGTRLTVL.